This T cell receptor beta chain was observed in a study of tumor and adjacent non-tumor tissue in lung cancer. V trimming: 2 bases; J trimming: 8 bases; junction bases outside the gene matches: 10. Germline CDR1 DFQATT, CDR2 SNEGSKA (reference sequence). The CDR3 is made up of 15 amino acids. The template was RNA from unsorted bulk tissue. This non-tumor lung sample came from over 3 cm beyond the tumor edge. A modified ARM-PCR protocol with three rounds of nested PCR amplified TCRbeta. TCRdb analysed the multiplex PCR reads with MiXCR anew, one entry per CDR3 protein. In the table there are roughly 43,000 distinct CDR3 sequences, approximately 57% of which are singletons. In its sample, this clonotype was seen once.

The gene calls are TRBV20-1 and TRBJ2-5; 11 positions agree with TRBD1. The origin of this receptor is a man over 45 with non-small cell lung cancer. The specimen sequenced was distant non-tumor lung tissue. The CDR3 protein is CSARPWDRGSDTQYF. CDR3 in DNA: TGCAGTGCTAGACCATGGGACAGGGGGTCGGATACCCAGTACTTC.